This TCR beta chain came from a study of T cell responses to AZD1222 COVID-19 vaccine. This clone occurred once. Investigators merged groups given second doses at roughly 4 or roughly 12 weeks. CDR3 size: 13 residues. Trimming pared 1 base from V and 6 bases from J, leaving 10 bases between. Assay used: immunoSEQ multiplex PCR; TCRdb lists only in-frame clones, some missing. The data show roughly 90,000 clones, roughly 90% seen once. The input for sequencing was peripheral blood, taken 28 days after the second AZD1222 dose. This TCR was recovered from an adult who received the AZD1222 COVID-19 vaccine. The chain uses TRBV12-3 or TRBV12-4 and TRBJ2-7; D remains ambiguous. In DNA form, the CDR3 reads TGTGCCAGCAGTTTAGGGCAGTCTATCGAGCAGTACTTC. Its protein is CASSLGQSIEQYF.